This is a list of T cell receptor beta chains from one sample in a study of T-cell memory formation after mild COVID-19. In TCRdb, the 5' RACE reads were re-called with MiXCR into one record per CDR3 protein. Of about 400,000 distinct CDR3 sequences in the sample, 16% were seen once. The specimen sequenced was PBMCs or a T cell subset sorted from them (not recorded which). All receptors come from a man between 18 and 29 years old who had mild COVID-19 (a few samples of this study predate the infection). Cell type and time point are not known. Each CDR3 is given with its conserved first and last residue. Fields, in order: J gene, V gene, D gene, clone size, CDR3 protein, CDR3 DNA. D genes are given only for firm matches. Clone size appears in some rows only: once, few, many, or a class for an expanded clone.

J gene: TRBJ1-1; V gene: TRBV29-1; D gene: NA; clone size: few; CDR3 protein: CSVEEGRGYTEAFF; CDR3 DNA: TGCAGCGTTGAAGAAGGCCGGGGATACACTGAAGCTTTCTTT
J gene: TRBJ2-1; V gene: TRBV7-2; D gene: TRBD2; clone size: few; CDR3 protein: CASSGLAGERYQFF; CDR3 DNA: TGTGCCAGCAGCGGACTAGCGGGGGAGCGATATCAGTTCTTC
J gene: TRBJ2-2; V gene: TRBV14; D gene: NA; clone size: NA; CDR3 protein: CASSRGGRRGSDGELFF; CDR3 DNA: TGTGCCAGCAGCCGAGGCGGCAGAAGGGGCTCGGACGGGGAGCTGTTTTTT
J gene: TRBJ2-7; V gene: TRBV7-8; D gene: NA; clone size: NA; CDR3 protein: CASSLEAGGGEQYF; CDR3 DNA: TGTGCCAGCAGCTTAGAGGCAGGGGGAGGCGAGCAGTACTTC
J gene: TRBJ1-5; V gene: TRBV12-3/TRBV12-4; D gene: TRBD1; clone size: NA; CDR3 protein: CASSFGRDRGLSNQPQHF; CDR3 DNA: TGTGCCAGCAGTTTTGGCCGGGACAGGGGGCTGTCCAATCAGCCCCAGCATTTT
J gene: TRBJ1-1; V gene: TRBV20-1; D gene: NA; clone size: few; CDR3 protein: CSCGGRTEAFF; CDR3 DNA: TGCAGCTGCGGGGGAAGGACTGAAGCTTTCTTT
J gene: TRBJ2-1; V gene: TRBV7-3; D gene: TRBD2; clone size: few; CDR3 protein: CASSLRRGLDNEQFF; CDR3 DNA: TGTGCCAGCAGCTTACGGCGGGGGTTGGACAATGAGCAGTTCTTC
J gene: TRBJ1-2; V gene: TRBV4-2; D gene: NA; clone size: few; CDR3 protein: CASRPVLLNYGYTF; CDR3 DNA: TGTGCCAGCAGGCCGGTACTATTGAACTATGGCTACACCTTC
J gene: TRBJ2-1; V gene: TRBV19; D gene: NA; clone size: NA; CDR3 protein: CASSLRGWTAEQFF; CDR3 DNA: TGTGCCAGTAGCCTCAGGGGCTGGACTGCTGAGCAGTTCTTC
J gene: TRBJ2-5; V gene: TRBV12-3/TRBV12-4; D gene: NA; clone size: NA; CDR3 protein: CASSLLRPDLPSETQYF; CDR3 DNA: TGTGCCAGCAGTTTACTGCGGCCCGACCTCCCTTCTGAGACCCAGTACTTC
J gene: TRBJ1-2; V gene: TRBV19; D gene: NA; clone size: NA; CDR3 protein: CASSGTSANYGYTF; CDR3 DNA: TGTGCCAGTAGTGGGACATCGGCTAACTATGGCTACACCTTC
J gene: TRBJ2-3; V gene: TRBV7-2; D gene: NA; clone size: NA; CDR3 protein: CASSFGGMTDTQYF; CDR3 DNA: TGTGCCAGCAGCTTTGGGGGTATGACAGATACGCAGTATTTT
J gene: TRBJ2-1; V gene: TRBV27; D gene: TRBD2; clone size: few; CDR3 protein: CASIERGGYNEQFF; CDR3 DNA: TGTGCCAGCATTGAGCGGGGGGGATACAATGAGCAGTTCTTC
J gene: TRBJ2-5; V gene: TRBV5-1; D gene: NA; clone size: NA; CDR3 protein: CASSSQFLQETQYF; CDR3 DNA: TGCGCCAGCAGCAGCCAGTTTCTCCAAGAGACCCAGTACTTC
J gene: TRBJ2-5; V gene: TRBV12-3/TRBV12-4; D gene: TRBD2; clone size: NA; CDR3 protein: CASLTRGGTQYF; CDR3 DNA: TGTGCCAGCCTCACCCGCGGGGGGACCCAGTACTTC
J gene: TRBJ1-1; V gene: TRBV5-1; D gene: NA; clone size: NA; CDR3 protein: CASSSREGYTEAFF; CDR3 DNA: TGCGCCAGCAGCTCCAGGGAGGGTTACACTGAAGCTTTCTTT
J gene: TRBJ2-3; V gene: TRBV7-9; D gene: NA; clone size: few; CDR3 protein: CASTLSSANPDTQYF; CDR3 DNA: TGTGCCAGCACCCTTTCTAGCGCAAATCCAGATACGCAGTATTTT
J gene: TRBJ1-2; V gene: TRBV5-1; D gene: NA; clone size: NA; CDR3 protein: CASSWEPANYGYTF; CDR3 DNA: TGCGCCAGCAGCTGGGAGCCAGCTAACTATGGCTACACCTTC
J gene: TRBJ1-2; V gene: TRBV9; D gene: NA; clone size: few; CDR3 protein: CASSVVEGWNYGYTF; CDR3 DNA: TGTGCCAGCAGCGTAGTCGAGGGGTGGAACTATGGCTACACCTTC
J gene: TRBJ2-3; V gene: TRBV7-8; D gene: NA; clone size: NA; CDR3 protein: CASSPAEVLESTQYF; CDR3 DNA: TGTGCCAGCAGCCCCGCAGAAGTTCTTGAAAGTACGCAGTATTTT
J gene: TRBJ2-7; V gene: TRBV12-3/TRBV12-4; D gene: NA; clone size: few; CDR3 protein: CASSLEGGGDPHEQYF; CDR3 DNA: TGTGCCAGCAGTTTAGAGGGCGGGGGCGACCCCCACGAGCAGTACTTC
J gene: TRBJ1-5; V gene: TRBV20-1; D gene: NA; clone size: once; CDR3 protein: CSARDVDQPQHF; CDR3 DNA: TGCAGTGCTAGAGATGTCGATCAGCCCCAGCATTTT
J gene: TRBJ1-5; V gene: TRBV7-2; D gene: NA; clone size: NA; CDR3 protein: CASSGQTSNQPQHF; CDR3 DNA: TGTGCCAGCAGCGGACAGACTAGCAATCAGCCCCAGCATTTT
J gene: TRBJ2-3; V gene: TRBV5-1; D gene: TRBD2; clone size: NA; CDR3 protein: CASSRGGAGTDTQYF; CDR3 DNA: TGCGCCAGCAGCCGGGGGGGCGCTGGCACAGATACGCAGTATTTT
J gene: TRBJ2-2; V gene: TRBV7-2; D gene: NA; clone size: NA; CDR3 protein: CASSGTPNTGELFF; CDR3 DNA: TGTGCCAGCAGCGGGACTCCGAACACCGGGGAGCTGTTTTTT
J gene: TRBJ2-7; V gene: TRBV27; D gene: NA; clone size: NA; CDR3 protein: CASSQYRRETYEQYF; CDR3 DNA: TGTGCCAGCAGTCAATATCGCCGGGAGACCTACGAGCAGTACTTC
J gene: TRBJ2-3; V gene: TRBV7-7; D gene: TRBD2; clone size: few; CDR3 protein: CASSFSGGAGDTQYF; CDR3 DNA: TGTGCTAGCAGCTTTAGCGGGGGGGCCGGAGATACGCAGTATTTT
J gene: TRBJ2-7; V gene: TRBV28; D gene: NA; clone size: few; CDR3 protein: CASRARDGQYF; CDR3 DNA: TGTGCCAGCAGGGCACGGGACGGACAGTACTTC
J gene: TRBJ1-2; V gene: TRBV6-5; D gene: NA; clone size: NA; CDR3 protein: CASSYEMGATSGYTF; CDR3 DNA: TGTGCCAGCAGTTACGAGATGGGGGCTACGAGCGGCTACACCTTC
J gene: TRBJ1-1; V gene: TRBV20-1; D gene: TRBD1; clone size: NA; CDR3 protein: CSARLGGPDTEAFF; CDR3 DNA: TGCAGTGCTAGGTTAGGGGGCCCCGACACTGAAGCTTTCTTT
J gene: TRBJ1-1; V gene: TRBV28; D gene: TRBD1; clone size: few; CDR3 protein: CASSPGTGDGSTEAFF; CDR3 DNA: TGTGCCAGCAGTCCCGGGACAGGGGATGGTAGCACTGAAGCTTTCTTT
J gene: TRBJ1-2; V gene: TRBV3-1; D gene: NA; clone size: few; CDR3 protein: CASSHTQRYGYTF; CDR3 DNA: TGTGCCAGCAGCCACACTCAGAGATATGGCTACACCTTC
J gene: TRBJ2-1; V gene: TRBV5-1; D gene: TRBD2; clone size: few; CDR3 protein: CASSLTSGLGYNEQFF; CDR3 DNA: TGCGCCAGCAGCTTGACTAGCGGGCTGGGTTACAATGAGCAGTTCTTC
J gene: TRBJ2-3; V gene: TRBV6-6; D gene: NA; clone size: many; CDR3 protein: CASSYFGVGPDTQYF; CDR3 DNA: TGTGCCAGCAGTTACTTCGGGGTGGGCCCAGATACGCAGTATTTT
J gene: TRBJ2-5; V gene: TRBV10-3; D gene: NA; clone size: NA; CDR3 protein: CAISVNLRETQYF; CDR3 DNA: TGTGCCATCAGTGTGAACCTCCGGGAGACCCAGTACTTC
J gene: TRBJ2-2; V gene: TRBV6-5; D gene: TRBD1; clone size: NA; CDR3 protein: CASSSPPGQGFFGELFF; CDR3 DNA: TGTGCCAGCAGTTCCCCTCCCGGACAGGGTTTCTTTGGGGAGCTGTTTTTT
J gene: TRBJ2-7; V gene: TRBV2; D gene: NA; clone size: many; CDR3 protein: CASSLTENYEQYF; CDR3 DNA: TGTGCCAGCAGTCTTACCGAAAACTACGAGCAGTACTTC
J gene: TRBJ2-7; V gene: TRBV27; D gene: TRBD1; clone size: NA; CDR3 protein: CASSLRQGMYEQYF; CDR3 DNA: TGTGCCAGCAGTCTACGACAGGGAATGTACGAGCAGTACTTC
J gene: TRBJ2-2; V gene: TRBV9; D gene: NA; clone size: few; CDR3 protein: CASSGPGDGGSGELFF; CDR3 DNA: TGTGCCAGCAGCGGACCGGGGGACGGCGGTTCCGGGGAGCTGTTTTTT
J gene: TRBJ2-5; V gene: TRBV20-1; D gene: TRBD1; clone size: NA; CDR3 protein: CSAPTGVTQETQYF; CDR3 DNA: TGCAGTGCTCCCACAGGGGTCACCCAAGAGACCCAGTACTTC
J gene: TRBJ1-5; V gene: TRBV20-1; D gene: NA; clone size: once; CDR3 protein: CSARLAGSNQPQHF; CDR3 DNA: TGCAGTGCTAGACTGGCGGGTAGCAATCAGCCCCAGCATTTT
J gene: TRBJ1-2; V gene: TRBV9; D gene: TRBD1; clone size: NA; CDR3 protein: CASSATGGDYGYTF; CDR3 DNA: TGTGCCAGCAGCGCGACAGGGGGTGACTATGGCTACACCTTC
J gene: TRBJ1-5; V gene: TRBV7-9; D gene: NA; clone size: NA; CDR3 protein: CASSQQGWQPQHF; CDR3 DNA: TGTGCCAGCAGCCAGCAGGGTTGGCAGCCCCAGCATTTT
J gene: TRBJ2-1; V gene: TRBV7-2; D gene: TRBD2; clone size: NA; CDR3 protein: CASSYYRGGGGSSYNEQFF; CDR3 DNA: TGTGCCAGCAGCTATTACCGCGGCGGCGGGGGGAGCTCCTACAATGAGCAGTTCTTC
J gene: TRBJ2-3; V gene: TRBV12-3/TRBV12-4; D gene: NA; clone size: NA; CDR3 protein: CASAGDTQYF; CDR3 DNA: TGTGCCAGCGCGGGAGATACGCAGTATTTT
J gene: TRBJ1-5; V gene: TRBV15; D gene: NA; clone size: few; CDR3 protein: CATSRDRQINQPQHF; CDR3 DNA: TGTGCCACCAGCAGAGATCGTCAGATCAATCAGCCCCAGCATTTT
J gene: TRBJ2-3; V gene: TRBV6-2/TRBV6-3; D gene: NA; clone size: NA; CDR3 protein: CASSYAGTGNTDTQYF; CDR3 DNA: TGTGCCAGCAGTTACGCAGGGACCGGCAACACAGATACGCAGTATTTT
J gene: TRBJ2-3; V gene: TRBV5-1; D gene: TRBD2; clone size: few; CDR3 protein: CASSPRLAGEDTQYF; CDR3 DNA: TGCGCCAGCAGCCCGAGACTAGCGGGGGAAGATACGCAGTATTTT
J gene: TRBJ2-1; V gene: TRBV4-3; D gene: TRBD2; clone size: few; CDR3 protein: CASSQEPSGGVYEQFF; CDR3 DNA: TGCGCCAGCAGCCAAGAACCTAGCGGGGGAGTTTATGAGCAGTTCTTC
J gene: TRBJ1-1; V gene: TRBV19; D gene: NA; clone size: few; CDR3 protein: CASSIGITEAFF; CDR3 DNA: TGTGCCAGTAGTATCGGGATCACTGAAGCTTTCTTT
J gene: TRBJ1-2; V gene: TRBV6-4; D gene: NA; clone size: NA; CDR3 protein: CASTLPGYYGYTF; CDR3 DNA: TGTGCCAGCACCCTGCCAGGGTACTATGGCTACACCTTC
J gene: TRBJ1-3; V gene: TRBV4-2; D gene: NA; clone size: NA; CDR3 protein: CASSQERGAGNTIYF; CDR3 DNA: TGTGCCAGCAGCCAAGAAAGGGGAGCGGGAAACACCATATATTTT
J gene: TRBJ1-2; V gene: TRBV7-3; D gene: NA; clone size: NA; CDR3 protein: CASSLNSREGYTF; CDR3 DNA: TGTGCCAGCAGCTTAAACTCGAGGGAGGGCTACACCTTC